This T cell receptor beta chain was obtained from a study of T cell responses to AZD1222 COVID-19 vaccine. Study observations and caveats: White British people made up most donors, females outnumbered males, and clonal diversity was possibly underestimated.

CDR1 is SGHTA, CDR2 FQGTGA, per germline. V was clipped by 1 base and J by 2 bases; unmatched bases: 3. This CDR3 has 15 residues. Points on this clone: Its antigen is not known.

The data were produced by immunoSEQ multiplex PCR, yet TCRdb's version contains in-frame clones alone and is incomplete. In the table there are about 94,000 clones, 70% to 90% of which are singletons. J is TRBJ2-5 and V is TRBV7-3; 8 nucleotides align to TRBD1. The sequence derives from an adult in good health. The sequencing used peripheral blood, collected on day 0 of AZD1222 vaccination. The CDR3 region has the DNA TGTGCCAGCAGCTTAAGGGGGACAGGACAAGAGACCCAGTACTTC. Translated: CASSLRGTGQETQYF.